This T cell receptor beta chain was captured in a study of blood T cell repertoires in COVID-19. Study background: Whether acute or convalescent, the COVID-19 samples came from the United States, Italy and Spain. PBMCs, B-cell-depleted T cells, or T cells provided the cDNA or gDNA that made up the material.

Original processing methods: Reference gene primer amplification in the assay estimated nucleated cell counts. Using immunoSEQ multiplex PCR, the repertoire was profiled, and TCRdb retains in-frame clones only, with some absent. The D gene and trimming were derived from the DNA, and the V and J assignments and clone size from that table. The sample records approximately 140,000 clones, 75% to 90% being singletons. Germline loops: CDR1 MNHEY, CDR2 SMNVEV (reference sequence). The CDR3 sequence is 18 residues long. V shed 0 bases and J shed 0 bases, with 15 bases lying between them. The chain combines TRBV27 with TRBJ1-3, with TRBD1 as a possible D gene (5 bases). Sequenced material: peripheral blood. The clonotype was recovered from a woman aged 55-69 years with active or convalescent COVID-19. This CDR3 is CASSLSHGGPASGNTIYF. Written as DNA, the CDR3 is TGTGCCAGCAGTTTATCCCACGGGGGACCAGCCTCTGGAAACACCATATATTTT.